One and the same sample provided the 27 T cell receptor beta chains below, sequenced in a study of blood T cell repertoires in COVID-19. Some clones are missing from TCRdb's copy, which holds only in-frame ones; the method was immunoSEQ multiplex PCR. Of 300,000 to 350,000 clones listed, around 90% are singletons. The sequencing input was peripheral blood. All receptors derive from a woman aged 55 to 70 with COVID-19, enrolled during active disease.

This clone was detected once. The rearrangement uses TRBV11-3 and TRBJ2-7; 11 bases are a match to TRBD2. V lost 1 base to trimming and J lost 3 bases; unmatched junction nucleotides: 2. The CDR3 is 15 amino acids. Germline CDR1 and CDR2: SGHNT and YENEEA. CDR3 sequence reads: CASSLGGTSGYEQYF. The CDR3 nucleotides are TGTGCCAGCAGCTTAGGCGGGACTAGCGGCTACGAGCAGTACTTC.

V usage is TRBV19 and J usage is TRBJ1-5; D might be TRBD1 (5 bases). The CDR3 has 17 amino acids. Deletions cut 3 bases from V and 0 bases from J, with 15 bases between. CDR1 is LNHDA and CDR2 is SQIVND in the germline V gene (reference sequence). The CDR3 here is CASSIGRDRYSNQPQHF. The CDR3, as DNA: TGTGCCAGTAGTATTGGGAGGGACCGCTATAGCAATCAGCCCCAGCATTTT.

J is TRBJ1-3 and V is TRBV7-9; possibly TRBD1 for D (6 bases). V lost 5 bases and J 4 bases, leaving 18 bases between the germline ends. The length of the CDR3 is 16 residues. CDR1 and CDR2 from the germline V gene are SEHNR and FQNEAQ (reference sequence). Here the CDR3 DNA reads TGTGCCAGCAGCACACCCGTGGGACATTCCGGAAACACCATATATTTT. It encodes CASSTPVGHSGNTIYF.

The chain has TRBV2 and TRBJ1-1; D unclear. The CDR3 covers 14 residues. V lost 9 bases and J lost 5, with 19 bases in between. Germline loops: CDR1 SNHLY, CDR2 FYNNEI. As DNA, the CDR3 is TGTGCCAGGCTTCCTTGGGAGGGATCGACTGAAGCTTTCTTT. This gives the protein CARLPWEGSTEAFF. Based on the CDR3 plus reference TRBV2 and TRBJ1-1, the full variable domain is EPEVTQTPSHQVTQMGQEVILRCVPISNHLYFYWYRQILGQKVEFLVSFYNNEISEKSEIFDDQFSVERPDGSNFTLKIRSTKLEDSAMYFCARLPWEGSTEAFFGQGTRLTVV.

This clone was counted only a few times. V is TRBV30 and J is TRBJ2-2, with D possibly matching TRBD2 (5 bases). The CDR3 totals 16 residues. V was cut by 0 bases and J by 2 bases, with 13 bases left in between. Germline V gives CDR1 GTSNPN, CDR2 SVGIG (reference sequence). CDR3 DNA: TGTGCCTGGAGTGTCCCGGGAAGGCCCAACACCGGGGAGCTGTTTTTT. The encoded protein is CAWSVPGRPNTGELFF.

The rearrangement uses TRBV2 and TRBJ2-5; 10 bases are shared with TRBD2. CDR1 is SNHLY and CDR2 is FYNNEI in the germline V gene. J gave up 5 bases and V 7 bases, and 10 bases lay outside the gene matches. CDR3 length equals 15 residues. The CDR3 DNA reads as TGTGCCAGCATTCTAGCGGGGGCCGCTGGGGAGACCCAGTACTTC. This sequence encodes CASILAGAAGETQYF.

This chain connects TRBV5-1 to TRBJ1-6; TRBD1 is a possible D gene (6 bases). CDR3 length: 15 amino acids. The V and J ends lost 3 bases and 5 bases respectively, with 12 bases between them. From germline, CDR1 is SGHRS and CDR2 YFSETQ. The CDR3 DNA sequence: TGCGCCAGCAGCTCGACCACAGGGAATAATTCACCCCTCCACTTT. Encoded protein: CASSSTTGNNSPLHF.

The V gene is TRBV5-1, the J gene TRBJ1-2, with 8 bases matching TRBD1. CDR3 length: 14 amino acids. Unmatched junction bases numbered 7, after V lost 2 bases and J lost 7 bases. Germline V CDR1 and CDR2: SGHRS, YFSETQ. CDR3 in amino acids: CASSFGQGPFGYTF. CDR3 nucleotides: TGCGCCAGCAGCTTCGGACAGGGACCATTTGGCTACACCTTC.

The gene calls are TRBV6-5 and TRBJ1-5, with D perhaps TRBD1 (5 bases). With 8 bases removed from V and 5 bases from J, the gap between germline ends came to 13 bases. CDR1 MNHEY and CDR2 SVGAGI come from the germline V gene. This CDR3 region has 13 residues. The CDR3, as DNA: TGTGCCAGCGGTTGGACACAAGATCAGCCCCAGCATTTT. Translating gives CASGWTQDQPQHF.

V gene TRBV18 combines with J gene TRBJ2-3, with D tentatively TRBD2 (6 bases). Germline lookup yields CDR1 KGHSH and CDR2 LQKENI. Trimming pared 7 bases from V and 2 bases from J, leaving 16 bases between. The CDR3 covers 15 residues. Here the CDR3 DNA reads TGTGCCAGCTTTATTAAGGCGGGGAACACAGATACGCAGTATTTT. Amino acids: CASFIKAGNTDTQYF.

The CDR3 bases are TGTGCCAGCAGCCAAGATCCGAGCGGGGGGGCCGGCGGGGAGCTGTTTTTT. Protein: CASSQDPSGGAGGELFF. V usage is TRBV3-1 (or the pseudogene TRBV3-2) and J usage is TRBJ2-2; 10 bases fit TRBD2. V lost 0 bases, J lost 7 bases, and 8 bases stayed unmatched. Per germline, CDR1 LGHDT and CDR2 YNNKEL (reference sequence). This CDR3 spans 17 amino acids.

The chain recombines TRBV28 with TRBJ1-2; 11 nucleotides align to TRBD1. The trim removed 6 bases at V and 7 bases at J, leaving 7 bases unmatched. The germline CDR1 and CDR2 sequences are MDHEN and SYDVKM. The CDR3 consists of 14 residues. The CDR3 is CASRPGTGGIGYTF. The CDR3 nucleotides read TGTGCCAGCAGACCTGGGACAGGGGGGATTGGCTACACCTTC.

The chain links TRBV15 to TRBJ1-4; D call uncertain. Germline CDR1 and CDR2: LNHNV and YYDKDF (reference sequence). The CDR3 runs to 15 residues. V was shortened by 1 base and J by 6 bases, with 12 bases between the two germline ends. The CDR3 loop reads CATSRAGRRDEKLFF. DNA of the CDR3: TGTGCCACCAGCAGAGCCGGAAGGCGGGATGAAAAACTGTTTTTT.

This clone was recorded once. The CDR3 region is CASSKGTGQGHTEAFF. CDR3 DNA sequence: TGCGCCAGCAGCAAGGGTACGGGACAGGGGCACACTGAAGCTTTCTTT. The chain recombines TRBV5-1 with TRBJ1-1, with 10 nucleotides matching TRBD1. Germline loops: CDR1 SGHRS, CDR2 YFSETQ. V trimming: 4 bases; J trimming: 3 bases; junction bases outside the gene matches: 9. CDR3 length equals 16 residues.

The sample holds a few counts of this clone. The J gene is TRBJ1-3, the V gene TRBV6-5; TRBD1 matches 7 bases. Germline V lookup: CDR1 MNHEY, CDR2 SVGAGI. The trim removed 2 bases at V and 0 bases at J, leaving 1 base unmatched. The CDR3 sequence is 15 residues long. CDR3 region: CASSYGDSSGNTIYF. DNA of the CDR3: TGTGCCAGCAGTTACGGGGACAGCTCTGGAAACACCATATATTTT.

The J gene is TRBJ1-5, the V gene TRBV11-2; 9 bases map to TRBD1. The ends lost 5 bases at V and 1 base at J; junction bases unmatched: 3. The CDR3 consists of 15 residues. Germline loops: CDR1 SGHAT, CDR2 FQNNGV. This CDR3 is CASSGTGTSNQPQHF. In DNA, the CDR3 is TGTGCCAGCAGCGGGACAGGGACGAGCAATCAGCCCCAGCATTTT.

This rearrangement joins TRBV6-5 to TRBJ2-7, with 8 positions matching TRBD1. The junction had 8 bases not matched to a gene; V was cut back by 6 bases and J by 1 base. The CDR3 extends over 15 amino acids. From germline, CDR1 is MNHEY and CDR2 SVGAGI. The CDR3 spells CASSPDRESSYEQYF. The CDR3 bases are TGTGCCAGCAGCCCGGACAGGGAGTCATCCTACGAGCAGTACTTC.

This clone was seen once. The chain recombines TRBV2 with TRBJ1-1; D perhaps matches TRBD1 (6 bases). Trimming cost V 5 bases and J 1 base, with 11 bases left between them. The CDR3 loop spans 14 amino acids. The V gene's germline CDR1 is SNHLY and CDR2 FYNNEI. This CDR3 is CASSTTGWNTEAFF. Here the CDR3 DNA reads TGTGCCAGCAGTACGACAGGCTGGAACACTGAAGCTTTCTTT.

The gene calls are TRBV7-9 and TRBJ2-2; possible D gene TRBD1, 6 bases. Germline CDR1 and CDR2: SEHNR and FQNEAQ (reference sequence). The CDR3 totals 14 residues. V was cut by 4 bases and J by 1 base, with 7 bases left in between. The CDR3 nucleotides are TGTGCCAGCAGCTCACAGGGGAACACCGGGGAGCTGTTTTTT. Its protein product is CASSSQGNTGELFF.

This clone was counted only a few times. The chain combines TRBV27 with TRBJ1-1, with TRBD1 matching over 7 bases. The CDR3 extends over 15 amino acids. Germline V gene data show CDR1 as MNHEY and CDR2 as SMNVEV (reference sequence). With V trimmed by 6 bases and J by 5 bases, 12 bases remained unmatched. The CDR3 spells CASSHRPGGGTEAFF. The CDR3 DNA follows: TGTGCCAGCAGCCACCGGCCAGGGGGAGGAACTGAAGCTTTCTTT.

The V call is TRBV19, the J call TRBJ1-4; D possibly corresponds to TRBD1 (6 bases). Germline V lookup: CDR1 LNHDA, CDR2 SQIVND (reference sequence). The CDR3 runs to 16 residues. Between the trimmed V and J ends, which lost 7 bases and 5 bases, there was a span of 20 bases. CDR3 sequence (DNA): TGTGCCAGTAATGGGGGGAGGGGACACCTCAATGAAAAACTGTTTTTT. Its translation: CASNGGRGHLNEKLFF.

CDR3 DNA sequence: TGTGCCAGTAGTTACAGGGGTAACACTGAAGCTTTCTTT. Amino acid sequence: CASSYRGNTEAFF. This chain links TRBV19 with TRBJ1-1; the match to TRBD1 covers 7 bases. The CDR3 is 13 residues long. Trimming took 5 bases from V and 2 from J; bases not matched to a gene: 2. Looked up from germline, CDR1 is LNHDA and CDR2 is SQIVND (reference sequence).

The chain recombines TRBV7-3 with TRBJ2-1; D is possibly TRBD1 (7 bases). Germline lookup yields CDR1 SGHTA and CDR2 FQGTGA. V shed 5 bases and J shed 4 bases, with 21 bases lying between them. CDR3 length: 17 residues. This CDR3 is CASSRRGGGSVYNEQFF. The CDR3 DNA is TGTGCCAGCAGCCGACGAGGAGGGGGCAGCGTTTACAATGAGCAGTTCTTC.

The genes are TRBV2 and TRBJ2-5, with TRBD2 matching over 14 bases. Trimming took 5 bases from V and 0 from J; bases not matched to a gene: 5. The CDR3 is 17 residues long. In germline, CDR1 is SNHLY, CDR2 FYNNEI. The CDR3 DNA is TGTGCCAGCAGTCCTTGGACTAGCGGGGGGTACCAAGAGACCCAGTACTTC. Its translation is CASSPWTSGGYQETQYF.

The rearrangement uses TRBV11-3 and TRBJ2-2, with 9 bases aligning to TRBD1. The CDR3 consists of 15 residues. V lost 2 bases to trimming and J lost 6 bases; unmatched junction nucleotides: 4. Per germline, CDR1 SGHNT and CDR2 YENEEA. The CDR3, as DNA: TGTGCCAGCAGCTTAAGGGGACAGGGAGCCGGGGAGCTGTTTTTT. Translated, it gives CASSLRGQGAGELFF.

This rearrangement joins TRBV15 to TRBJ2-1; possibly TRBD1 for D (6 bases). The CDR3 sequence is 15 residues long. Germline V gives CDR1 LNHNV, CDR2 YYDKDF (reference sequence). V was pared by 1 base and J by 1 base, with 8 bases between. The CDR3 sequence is CATSRGGQSYNEQFF. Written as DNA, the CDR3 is TGTGCCACCAGCAGAGGGGGGCAGTCCTACAATGAGCAGTTCTTC.

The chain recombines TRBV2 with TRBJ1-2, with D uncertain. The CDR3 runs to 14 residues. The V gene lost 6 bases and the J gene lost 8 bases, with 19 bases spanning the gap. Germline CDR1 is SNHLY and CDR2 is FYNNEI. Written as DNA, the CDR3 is TGTGCCAGCAGCCCTCCCCGGGGTTTAAGGGGCTACACCTTC. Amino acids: CASSPPRGLRGYTF.